This TCR beta chain was sequenced during a study of T cells after yellow fever vaccination. Findings and caveats of the study: Abundant clonotypes (contaminants from the bulk population) could be present in FACS-sorted repertoires. Overall, a small share of clonotypes was seen in both CD4 and CD8 compartments.

A few counts support this clonotype. The antigen is not known. The V end was cut by 6 bases, the J end by 8 bases, with 17 bases between. Germline assignment: CDR1 DFQATT and CDR2 SNEGSKA (reference sequence). The CDR3 is 14 residues long. One entry per CDR3 protein results from TCRdb running MiXCR on the 5' RACE reads. Of 300,000 or so distinct CDR3 sequences in the sample, 8.5% to 10% were seen once. The receptor was isolated from a man in his late teens or twenties who received the YFV17D yellow fever vaccine. The chain joins TRBV20-1 to TRBJ1-6; D perhaps matches TRBD1 (5 bases). The starting material was CD4+ T cells sorted from PBMCs, obtained 5 days after the yellow fever booster vaccination. CDR3 region: CSARTGGIDSPLHF. The CDR3 DNA sequence: TGCAGTGCCAGGACGGGGGGGATTGATTCACCCCTCCACTTT.